This T cell receptor (beta chain) was recovered during a study of shared clonotypes between healthy human individuals. V lost 3 bases to trimming and J lost 4 bases, with 15 bases between them. This CDR3 spans 16 amino acids. Per the germline V gene, CDR1 is KGHSH and CDR2 is LQKENI. Generated by immunoSEQ multiplex PCR, the TCRdb table keeps only in-frame clones and is missing some. Of roughly 640,000 clones listed, about 97% were seen once; the top ten hold roughly 0.05%. This TCR came from a woman in her thirties in good health. The sequencing input was naive CD4+ T cells sorted from blood. Documented subset: CD45RA+ positively selected. This rearrangement joins TRBV18 to TRBJ2-2; possibly TRBD1 for D (6 bases). CDR3 amino acids: CASSPPGTGPTGELFF. DNA of the CDR3: TGTGCCAGCTCACCGCCCGGAACAGGGCCCACCGGGGAGCTGTTTTTT.